This TCR beta chain was captured in a study of identical twins. This clonotype occurred many times. MiXCR was run by TCRdb on the 5' RACE reads, yielding one entry per CDR3 protein. The sample includes 250,000 to 350,000 distinct CDR3 sequences, around 8.8% of them seen just once. Trimming at V came to 7 bases and at J to 0 bases, leaving 6 bases not matched to a gene. The V gene's germline CDR1 is MDHEN and CDR2 SYDVKM. The length of the CDR3 is 16 residues. In addition, the sample was reused for a study of yellow fever vaccine responses in identical twins.

The chain is built from TRBV28 and TRBJ2-7, with 13 bases that match TRBD2. The receptor was derived from a woman aged 18-29 years in good health. The material sequenced was memory (CD45RO+) T cells sorted from blood. CDR3 sequence (DNA): TGTGCCAGCAAACTAGCGGGAGGGGCATTCTCCTACGAGCAGTACTTC. Its protein product is CASKLAGGAFSYEQYF.